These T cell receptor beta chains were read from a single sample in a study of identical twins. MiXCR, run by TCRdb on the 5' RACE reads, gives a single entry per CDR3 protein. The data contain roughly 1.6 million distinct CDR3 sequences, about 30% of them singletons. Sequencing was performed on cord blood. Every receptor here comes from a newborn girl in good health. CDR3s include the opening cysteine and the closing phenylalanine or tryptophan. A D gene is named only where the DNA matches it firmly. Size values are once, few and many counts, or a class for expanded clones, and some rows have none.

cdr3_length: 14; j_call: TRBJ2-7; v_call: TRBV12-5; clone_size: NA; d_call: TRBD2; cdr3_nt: TGTGCTAGTGGTTCGGGGGGGCCCTACAATGAGCAGTACTTC; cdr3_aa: CASGSGGPYNEQYF
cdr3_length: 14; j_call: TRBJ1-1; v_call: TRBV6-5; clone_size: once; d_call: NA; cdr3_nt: TGTGCCAGCAGTTACGGGGGGTTCGATACTGAAGCTTTCTTT; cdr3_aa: CASSYGGFDTEAFF
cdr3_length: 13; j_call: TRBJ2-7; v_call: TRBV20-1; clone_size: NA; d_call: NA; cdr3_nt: TGCAGTGCTAGAGATATGTCTGGCTACGAGCGGTACTTC; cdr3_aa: CSARDMSGYERYF
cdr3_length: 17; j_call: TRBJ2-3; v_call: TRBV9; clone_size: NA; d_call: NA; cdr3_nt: TGTGCCAGCAGCGTAGTAGCCACAGGGCCGAGCACAGATACGCAGTATTTT; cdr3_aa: CASSVVATGPSTDTQYF
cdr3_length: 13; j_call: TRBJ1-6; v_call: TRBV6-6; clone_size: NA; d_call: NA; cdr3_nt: TGTGCCAGCAGGTACAGCGTCAATTCACCCCTCCACTTT; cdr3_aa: CASRYSVNSPLHF
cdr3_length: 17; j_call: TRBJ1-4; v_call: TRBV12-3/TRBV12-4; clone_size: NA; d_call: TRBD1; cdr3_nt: TGTGCCAGCAGTCCCTTCCACCGGACAGGGCGTCATGAAAAACTGTTTTTT; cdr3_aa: CASSPFHRTGRHEKLFF
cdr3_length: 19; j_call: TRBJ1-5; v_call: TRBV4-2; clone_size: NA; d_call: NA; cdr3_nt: TGTGCCAGCAGCCAAGACCCGGGGGATTTGATTTCGAGCAATCGGCCCCAGCATTTT; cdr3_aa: CASSQDPGDLISSNRPQHF
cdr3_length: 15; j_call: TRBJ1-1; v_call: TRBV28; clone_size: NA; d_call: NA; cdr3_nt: TGTGCCAGCAGTTTACCCGGACACTTGAACACTGAAGCTTTCTTT; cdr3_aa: CASSLPGHLNTEAFF
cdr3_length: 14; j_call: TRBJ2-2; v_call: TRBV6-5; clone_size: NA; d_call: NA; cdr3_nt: TGTGCCAGCAGGGAAAAGGGAGGTACCGGGGAGCTGTTTTTT; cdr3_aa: CASREKGGTGELFF
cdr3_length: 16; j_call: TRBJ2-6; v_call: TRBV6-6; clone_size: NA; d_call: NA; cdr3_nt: TGTGCCAGCAGTTACTCGAGTCAGGGTGGGGCCAACGTCCTGACTTTC; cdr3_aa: CASSYSSQGGANVLTF
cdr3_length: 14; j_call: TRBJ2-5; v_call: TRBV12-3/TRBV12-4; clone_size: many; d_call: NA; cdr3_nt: TGTGCCAGCAGGTCTACTTGGGCGCAAGAGACCCAGTACTTC; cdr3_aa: CASRSTWAQETQYF
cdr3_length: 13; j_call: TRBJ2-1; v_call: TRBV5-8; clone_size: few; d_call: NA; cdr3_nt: TGTGCCAGCAGCTTGTTTAAGGGCGATGAGCAGTTCTTC; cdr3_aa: CASSLFKGDEQFF
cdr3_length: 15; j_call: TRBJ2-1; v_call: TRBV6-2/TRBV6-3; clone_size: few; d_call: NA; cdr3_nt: TGTGCCAGCAGGGAGCCTCTAGGTGGAGATATGGCAGAGTTCTTC; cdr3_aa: CASREPLGGDMAEFF
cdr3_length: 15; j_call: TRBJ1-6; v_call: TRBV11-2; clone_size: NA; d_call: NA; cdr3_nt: TGTGCCAGCAGCTTGAGACAGGCCCTGAGCTCACCCCTCCACTTT; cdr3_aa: CASSLRQALSSPLHF
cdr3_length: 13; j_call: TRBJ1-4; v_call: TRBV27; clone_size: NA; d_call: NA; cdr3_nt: TGTGCCAGCAGTTTATTTGCCGGGGAAAAACTGTTTTTT; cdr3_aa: CASSLFAGEKLFF
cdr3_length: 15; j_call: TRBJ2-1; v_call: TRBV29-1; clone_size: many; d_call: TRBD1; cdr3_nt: TGCAGCGTTGAAGACCGGGACAGCTCCTACAATGAGCAGTTCTTC; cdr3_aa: CSVEDRDSSYNEQFF
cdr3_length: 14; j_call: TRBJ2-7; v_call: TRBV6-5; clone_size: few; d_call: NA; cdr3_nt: TGTGCCAGCAGTTACGGGGTGGGAAGTGGCGAGCAGTACTTC; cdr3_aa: CASSYGVGSGEQYF
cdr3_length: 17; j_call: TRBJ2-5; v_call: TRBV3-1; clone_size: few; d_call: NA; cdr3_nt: TGTGCCAGCAGCCACTACGAAAGAGGACGGATCCAAGAGACCCAGTACTTC; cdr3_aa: CASSHYERGRIQETQYF
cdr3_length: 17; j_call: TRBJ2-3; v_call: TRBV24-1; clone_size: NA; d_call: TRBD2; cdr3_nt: TGTGCCACCAGTGACCCGGGACTAGCTTCTAGCACAGATACGCAGTATTTT; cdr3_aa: CATSDPGLASSTDTQYF
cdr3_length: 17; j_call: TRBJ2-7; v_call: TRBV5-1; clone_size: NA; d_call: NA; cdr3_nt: TGCGCCAGCAGCTTGGCCAAACTAGCTGGGACCTCCTACGAGCAGTACTTC; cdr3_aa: CASSLAKLAGTSYEQYF
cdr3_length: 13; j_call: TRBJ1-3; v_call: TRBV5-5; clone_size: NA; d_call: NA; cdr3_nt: TGTGCCAGCAGCGCCCGACTGGGAAGCACCATATATTTT; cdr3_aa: CASSARLGSTIYF
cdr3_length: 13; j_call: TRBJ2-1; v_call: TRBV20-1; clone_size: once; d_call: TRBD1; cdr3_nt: TGCAGTGGACAGGGGGAACTAGTCCATGAGCAGTTCTTC; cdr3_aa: CSGQGELVHEQFF
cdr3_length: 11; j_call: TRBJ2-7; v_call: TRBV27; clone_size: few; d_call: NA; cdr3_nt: TGTGCCAGCAGTTTTCTGCTGGGCCAGTACTTC; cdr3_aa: CASSFLLGQYF
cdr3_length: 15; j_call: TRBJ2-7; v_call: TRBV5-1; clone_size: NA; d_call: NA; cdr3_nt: TGCGCCAGCAGCTTGGGGCAGTGGGGCTCCTACGAGCAGTACTTC; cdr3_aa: CASSLGQWGSYEQYF
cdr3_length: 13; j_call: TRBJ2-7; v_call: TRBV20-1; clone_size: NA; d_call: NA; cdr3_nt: TGCAGTGCTGGGGACACGAAACATTACGAGCAGTACTTC; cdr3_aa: CSAGDTKHYEQYF
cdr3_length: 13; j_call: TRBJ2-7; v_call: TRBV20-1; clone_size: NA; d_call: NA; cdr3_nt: TGCAGTGCTAGGGCGAGTCGCGGATATTGGCAGTACTTC; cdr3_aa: CSARASRGYWQYF
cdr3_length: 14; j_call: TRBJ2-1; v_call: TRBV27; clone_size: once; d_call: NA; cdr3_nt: TGTGCCAGCAGTTTATATTTCAGGGACGGTGAGCAGTTCTTC; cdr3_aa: CASSLYFRDGEQFF
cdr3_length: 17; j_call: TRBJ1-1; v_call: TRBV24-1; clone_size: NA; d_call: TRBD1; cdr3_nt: TGTGCCACCAGAGGGGACCGGGACAGGGGGCAGAACACTGAAGCTTTCTTT; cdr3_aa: CATRGDRDRGQNTEAFF
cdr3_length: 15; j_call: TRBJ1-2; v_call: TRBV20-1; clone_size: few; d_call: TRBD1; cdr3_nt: TGCAGTGCTAGACTTCGGGACAGGGGCTACTATGGCTACACCTTC; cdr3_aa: CSARLRDRGYYGYTF
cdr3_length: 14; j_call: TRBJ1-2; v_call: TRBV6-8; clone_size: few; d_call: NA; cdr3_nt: TGTGCCAGCAGCCATGGGGGGAGCAACTATGGCTACACCTTC; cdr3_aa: CASSHGGSNYGYTF
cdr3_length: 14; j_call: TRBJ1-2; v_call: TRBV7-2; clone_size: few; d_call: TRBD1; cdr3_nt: TGTGCCAGCGCGCGGAGACAGGGAAACTATGGCTACACCTTC; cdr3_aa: CASARRQGNYGYTF
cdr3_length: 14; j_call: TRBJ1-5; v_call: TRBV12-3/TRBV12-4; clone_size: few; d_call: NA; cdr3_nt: TGTGCCAGCAGTTTACTCTGGGGAAATCAGCCCCAGCATTTT; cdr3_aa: CASSLLWGNQPQHF
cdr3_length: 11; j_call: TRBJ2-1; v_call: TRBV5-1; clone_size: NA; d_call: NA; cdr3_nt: TGCGCCAGCAGCTTGGGAAATGAGCCGTTCTTC; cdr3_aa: CASSLGNEPFF
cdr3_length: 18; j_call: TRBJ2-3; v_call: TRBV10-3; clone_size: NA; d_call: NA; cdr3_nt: TGTGCCATCAGTGAGCCTGTCTCGGGGTACGAACCCGCGGATACGCAGTATTTT; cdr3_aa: CAISEPVSGYEPADTQYF
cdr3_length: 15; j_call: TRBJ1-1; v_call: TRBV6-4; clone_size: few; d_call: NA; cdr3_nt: TGTGCCAGCAGTGTAACCGCCAAAGGGTATATTGGAGCTTTCTTT; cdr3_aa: CASSVTAKGYIGAFF
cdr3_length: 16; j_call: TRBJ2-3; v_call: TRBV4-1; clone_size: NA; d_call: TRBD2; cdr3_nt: TGCGCCAGCAGGGGGAGCGGGGGATCTAACACAGATACGCAGTATTTT; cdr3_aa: CASRGSGGSNTDTQYF
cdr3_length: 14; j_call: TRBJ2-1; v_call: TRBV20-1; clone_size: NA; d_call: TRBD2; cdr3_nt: TGCAGTCTCGGACTGCGGGGGAAGGGCAATGAGCAGTTCTTC; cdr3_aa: CSLGLRGKGNEQFF
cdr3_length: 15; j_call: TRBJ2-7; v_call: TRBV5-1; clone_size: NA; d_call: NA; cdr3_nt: TGCGCCAGCAGCTTGGGTCACAGGGAAGGGAACGAGCAGTACTTC; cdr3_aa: CASSLGHREGNEQYF